These T cell receptor beta chains were read from a single sample in a study of cytomegalovirus exposure and HLA in healthy donors. The table came from immunoSEQ multiplex PCR; TCRdb's copy has only in-frame clones and leaves some out. The sample has roughly 130,000 clones, approximately 91% seen once; the top ten hold approximately 1.5%. Sample: PBMCs. These TCRs come from a man aged 25-45 years in good health and CMV-seronegative. CDR3s include the opening cysteine and the closing phenylalanine or tryptophan. Each record gives: D gene, clone size, J gene, V gene, CDR3 DNA, CDR3 protein. A D gene is named only where the DNA matches it firmly. Expanded clones are given a class, and other clones once, few, many or no size at all.

d_gene: -; abundance: once; j_gene: TRBJ1-1; v_gene: TRBV4-1; CDR3nt: TGCGCCAGTACGATGCAGGGCATGACTGAAGCTTTCTTT; CDR3aa: CASTMQGMTEAFF
d_gene: TRBD1; abundance: -; j_gene: TRBJ1-1; v_gene: TRBV2; CDR3nt: TGTGCCAGCAGTGAAACAGGGGGTGTGGGCACTGAAGCTTTCTTT; CDR3aa: CASSETGGVGTEAFF
d_gene: -; abundance: -; j_gene: TRBJ1-1; v_gene: TRBV30; CDR3nt: TGTGCCTGGAGCCTGACAGATTTGAACACTGAAGCTTTCTTT; CDR3aa: CAWSLTDLNTEAFF
d_gene: -; abundance: -; j_gene: TRBJ1-1; v_gene: TRBV25-1; CDR3nt: TGTGCCAGCAGTGAGTTTGGACAGTCGAACACTGAAGCTTTCTTT; CDR3aa: CASSEFGQSNTEAFF
d_gene: TRBD2; abundance: -; j_gene: TRBJ2-3; v_gene: TRBV7-9; CDR3nt: TGTGCCAGCAGCTCTTCGACTAGCGGGGGCACAGATACGCAGTATTTT; CDR3aa: CASSSSTSGGTDTQYF
d_gene: -; abundance: -; j_gene: TRBJ2-2; v_gene: TRBV5-4; CDR3nt: TGTGCCAGCAGCCTGAGACTAGAGGAAGGCGGGGAGCTGTTTTTT; CDR3aa: CASSLRLEEGGELFF
d_gene: TRBD2; abundance: -; j_gene: TRBJ2-7; v_gene: TRBV7-2; CDR3nt: TGTGCCAGCAGCCCGACGGGGGGGACGTTCGGCGAGCAGTACTTC; CDR3aa: CASSPTGGTFGEQYF
d_gene: TRBD1; abundance: -; j_gene: TRBJ1-3; v_gene: TRBV19; CDR3nt: TGTGCCAGTAGTATAGACGGGACAGGCACTGGAAACACCATATATTTT; CDR3aa: CASSIDGTGTGNTIYF
d_gene: TRBD1; abundance: -; j_gene: TRBJ1-1; v_gene: TRBV27; CDR3nt: TGTGCCAGCAGTTCCCCAGGGGGCGCGGACACTGAAGCTTTCTTT; CDR3aa: CASSSPGGADTEAFF
d_gene: TRBD2; abundance: -; j_gene: TRBJ2-7; v_gene: TRBV7-3; CDR3nt: TGTGCCAGCAGCGTAGCGGGAGGGCCCTACGAGCAGTACTTC; CDR3aa: CASSVAGGPYEQYF
d_gene: -; abundance: -; j_gene: TRBJ2-6; v_gene: TRBV5-1; CDR3nt: TGCGCCAGCCGTAGTGATGGGGCCAACGTCCTGACTTTC; CDR3aa: CASRSDGANVLTF
d_gene: -; abundance: -; j_gene: TRBJ2-7; v_gene: TRBV5-4; CDR3nt: TGTGCCAGCAGCTTAGGAGGACAGTCCTACGAGCAGTACTTC; CDR3aa: CASSLGGQSYEQYF
d_gene: TRBD2; abundance: -; j_gene: TRBJ2-1; v_gene: TRBV5-1; CDR3nt: TGCGCCAGCAGCGTAGCCGTGACTAGCGGGACTTACAATGAGCAGTTCTTC; CDR3aa: CASSVAVTSGTYNEQFF
d_gene: TRBD1; abundance: -; j_gene: TRBJ2-7; v_gene: TRBV7-3; CDR3nt: TGTGCCAGCAGCCTCTCAGGGACAGGGGACGAGCAGTACTTC; CDR3aa: CASSLSGTGDEQYF
d_gene: -; abundance: -; j_gene: TRBJ2-5; v_gene: TRBV5-1; CDR3nt: TGCGCCAGCAGCTGGCAAGGGGGAGGGCAAGAGACCCAGTACTTC; CDR3aa: CASSWQGGGQETQYF
d_gene: TRBD2; abundance: -; j_gene: TRBJ2-5; v_gene: TRBV7-2; CDR3nt: TGTGCCAGCAGCTTATGGCGGGGGTCGCAAGAGACCCAGTACTTC; CDR3aa: CASSLWRGSQETQYF
d_gene: TRBD1; abundance: -; j_gene: TRBJ1-2; v_gene: TRBV7-9; CDR3nt: TGTGCCAGCAGCTTCAGTACAGGGGTATATGGCTACACCTTC; CDR3aa: CASSFSTGVYGYTF
d_gene: -; abundance: -; j_gene: TRBJ2-7; v_gene: TRBV19; CDR3nt: TGTGCCAGTAGTGAGGGTCGCGGACACGAGCAGTACTTC; CDR3aa: CASSEGRGHEQYF
d_gene: -; abundance: -; j_gene: TRBJ2-7; v_gene: TRBV9; CDR3nt: TGTGCCAGCAGCGTAGGAGAGTCCCGGGAGCAGTACTTC; CDR3aa: CASSVGESREQYF
d_gene: -; abundance: -; j_gene: TRBJ1-3; v_gene: TRBV29-1; CDR3nt: TGCAGCGTTGAGGGAGGGGATGGAAACACCATATATTTT; CDR3aa: CSVEGGDGNTIYF
d_gene: -; abundance: -; j_gene: TRBJ2-5; v_gene: TRBV6-1; CDR3nt: TGTGCCAGCAGTGAATGGCGGGAGACCCAGTACTTC; CDR3aa: CASSEWRETQYF
d_gene: -; abundance: -; j_gene: TRBJ1-1; v_gene: TRBV7-3; CDR3nt: TGTGCCAGCAGCTTACAGGGTGGGACTGAAGCTTTCTTT; CDR3aa: CASSLQGGTEAFF
d_gene: TRBD2; abundance: -; j_gene: TRBJ2-7; v_gene: TRBV5-4; CDR3nt: TGTGCCAGCAGCTCGGGAGGGACTAGATTATCCTACGAGCAGTACTTC; CDR3aa: CASSSGGTRLSYEQYF
d_gene: -; abundance: -; j_gene: TRBJ2-1; v_gene: TRBV7-9; CDR3nt: TGTGCCAGCAGCTTAGCTCGAGGAGAGCAGTTCTTC; CDR3aa: CASSLARGEQFF